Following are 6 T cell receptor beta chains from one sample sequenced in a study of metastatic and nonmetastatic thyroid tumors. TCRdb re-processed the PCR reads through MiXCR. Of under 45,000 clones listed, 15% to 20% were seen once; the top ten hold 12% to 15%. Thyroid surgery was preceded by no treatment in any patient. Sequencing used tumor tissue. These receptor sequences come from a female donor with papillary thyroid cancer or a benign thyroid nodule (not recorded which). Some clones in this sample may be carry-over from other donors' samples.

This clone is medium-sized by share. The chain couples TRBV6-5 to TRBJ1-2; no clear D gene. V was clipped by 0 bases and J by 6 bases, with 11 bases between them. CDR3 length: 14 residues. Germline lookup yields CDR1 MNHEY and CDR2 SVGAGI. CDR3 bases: TGTGCCAGCAGTTACTCGGTCGGATTGGATGGCTACACCTTC. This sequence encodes CASSYSVGLDGYTF.

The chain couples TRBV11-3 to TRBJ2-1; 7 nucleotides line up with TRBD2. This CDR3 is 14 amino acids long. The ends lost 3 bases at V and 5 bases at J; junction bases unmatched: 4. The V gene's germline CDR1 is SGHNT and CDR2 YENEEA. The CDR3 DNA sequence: TGTGCCAGCAGCTTCGCGGGAGTAGACAATGAGCAGTTCTTC. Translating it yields CASSFAGVDNEQFF.

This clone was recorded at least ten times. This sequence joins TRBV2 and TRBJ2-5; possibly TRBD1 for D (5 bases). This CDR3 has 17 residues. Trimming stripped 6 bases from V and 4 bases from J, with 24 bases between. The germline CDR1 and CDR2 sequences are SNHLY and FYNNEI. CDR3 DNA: TGTGCCAGCAGCAGATCCACCTCGGGTGGGGCGCGAGAGACCCAGTACTTC. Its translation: CASSRSTSGGARETQYF.

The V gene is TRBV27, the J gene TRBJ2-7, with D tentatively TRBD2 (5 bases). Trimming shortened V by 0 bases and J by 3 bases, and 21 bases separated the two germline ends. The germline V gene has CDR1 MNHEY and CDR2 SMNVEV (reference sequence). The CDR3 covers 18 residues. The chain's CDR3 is CASSLSHTIACPHYEQYF. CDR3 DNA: TGTGCCAGCAGTTTATCCCATACCATAGCGTGCCCCCACTACGAGCAGTACTTC.

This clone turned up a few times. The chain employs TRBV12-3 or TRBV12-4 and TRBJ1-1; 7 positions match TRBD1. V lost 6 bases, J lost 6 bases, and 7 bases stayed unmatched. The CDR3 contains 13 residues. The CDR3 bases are TGTGCCAGCAGCGTCAGGGGGTATGCTGAAGCTTTCTTT. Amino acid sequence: CASSVRGYAEAFF.

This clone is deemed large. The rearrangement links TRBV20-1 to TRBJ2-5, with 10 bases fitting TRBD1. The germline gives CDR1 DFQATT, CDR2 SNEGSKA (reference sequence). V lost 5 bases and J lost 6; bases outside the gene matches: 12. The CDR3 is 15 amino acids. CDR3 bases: TGCAGTGCTCAAGACCGGGACAGGGGAGTGAAGACCCAGTACTTC. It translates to CSAQDRDRGVKTQYF.